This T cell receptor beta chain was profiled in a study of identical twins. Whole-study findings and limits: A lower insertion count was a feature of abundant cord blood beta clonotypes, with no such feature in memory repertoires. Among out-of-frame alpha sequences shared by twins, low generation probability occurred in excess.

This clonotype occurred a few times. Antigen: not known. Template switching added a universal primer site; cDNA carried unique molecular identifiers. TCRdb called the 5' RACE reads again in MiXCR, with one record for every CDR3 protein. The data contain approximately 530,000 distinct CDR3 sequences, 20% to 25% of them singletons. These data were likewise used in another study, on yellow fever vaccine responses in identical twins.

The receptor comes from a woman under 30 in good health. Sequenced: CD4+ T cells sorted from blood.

The CDR3 DNA is TGCAGCGGGTTAGCGGGCTCCTACAATGAGCAGTTCTTC. Residues: CSGLAGSYNEQFF. The chain couples TRBV29-1 to TRBJ2-1; 7 bases line up with TRBD2. The trim removed 7 bases at V and 0 bases at J, leaving 3 bases unmatched. Germline V gene data show CDR1 as SQVTM and CDR2 as ANQGSEA. The CDR3 has 13 amino acids.